This TCR beta chain is from a study of CD8 T cells in ankylosing spondylitis. A single record per CDR3 protein comes from TCRdb applying MiXCR to the 5' RACE reads. The sample includes about 140,000 distinct CDR3 sequences, 7% to 10% seen only once; the top ten take about 7.3%. Germline V gene data show CDR1 as SGHDT and CDR2 as YYEEEE. Trimming shortened V by 5 bases and J by 6 bases, and 18 bases separated the two germline ends. CDR3 length: 14 residues. This clonotype was recorded at least ten times. Its specificity is not known. Study-level results: About 8 highly homologous variants made up a TCR beta motif, and this motif appeared characteristic of ankylosing spondylitis blood.

The receptor was derived from a male donor with ankylosing spondylitis. Sequencing was carried out using synovial fluid, either unsorted or a sorted T cell fraction (not recorded which). The gene calls are TRBV5-6 and TRBJ2-7, with D tentatively TRBD2 (6 bases). DNA for the CDR3: TGTGCCAGCAGAGCAGCAGGCCAGGGAGGCGAGCAGTACTTC. Protein sequence: CASRAAGQGGEQYF.